The 28 T cell receptor beta chains below were found in one sample sequenced in a study of T cell responses to AZD1222 COVID-19 vaccine. This table comes from immunoSEQ multiplex PCR, and its TCRdb copy is limited to in-frame clones, with some not included. The sample consists of some 150,000 clones, about 90% of them appearing once. Here the sequenced sample was peripheral blood, taken 28 days after the second AZD1222 dose. These receptors were taken from an adult who received the AZD1222 COVID-19 vaccine.

V is TRBV6-5 and J is TRBJ1-2; 8 nucleotides match TRBD1. The germline V gene has CDR1 MNHEY and CDR2 SVGAGI. V shed 0 bases and J 5 bases; nucleotides not matched to a gene: 5. The CDR3 has 15 amino acids. CDR3 nucleotides: TGTGCCAGCAGTTACTCTGACAGGGGTTGGTATGGCTACACCTTC. Translation gives CASSYSDRGWYGYTF.

V gene TRBV7-9 combines with J gene TRBJ1-5; D unclear. The V end lost 5 bases, the J end lost 6 bases, and 8 bases lay between the germline ends. The length of the CDR3 is 12 residues. Germline CDR1 is SEHNR and CDR2 is FQNEAQ (reference sequence). CDR3 residues: CASSPGGQPQHF. The DNA for the CDR3 is TGTGCCAGCAGCCCTGGCGGTCAGCCCCAGCATTTT.

This chain's CDR3 is CAIRSTDTQYF. The CDR3 bases are TGTGCCATCAGGAGTACAGATACGCAGTATTTT. The chain carries TRBV10-3 and TRBJ2-3; D remains ambiguous. From germline, CDR1 is ENHRY and CDR2 SYGVKD. This CDR3 is 11 amino acids long. Trimming took 6 bases from V and 3 from J, leaving 4 bases between them.

This clone was seen only once. The chain has TRBV4-1 and TRBJ2-3, with D maybe TRBD1 (5 bases). The CDR3 totals 13 residues. Germline assignment: CDR1 MGHRA and CDR2 YSYEKL. V was trimmed by 2 bases and J by 3 bases, leaving 6 bases between them. CDR3 amino acids: CASSQQGTDTQYF. In DNA, the CDR3 is TGCGCCAGCAGCCAACAGGGAACAGATACGCAGTATTTT.

The chain carries TRBV7-9 and TRBJ2-1, with TRBD2 matching over 12 bases. CDR3 size: 19 residues. The ends lost 1 base at V and 3 bases at J; junction bases unmatched: 10. The germline gives CDR1 SEHNR, CDR2 FQNEAQ (reference sequence). The CDR3 loop reads CASSLGLAGGSLFYNEQFF. The CDR3 region has the DNA TGTGCCAGCAGCTTAGGCCTAGCGGGAGGGTCTCTTTTCTACAATGAGCAGTTCTTC.

This clone has a single count. The J gene is TRBJ2-7, the V gene TRBV11-3; D not certain. The CDR3 sequence is 13 residues long. The germline V gene has CDR1 SGHNT and CDR2 YENEEA. With 0 bases removed from V and 2 bases from J, the gap between germline ends came to 5 bases. For the CDR3, the DNA is TGTGCCAGCAGCTTAGATAGGACCTACGAGCAGTACTTC. Translated, it gives CASSLDRTYEQYF.

The gene calls are TRBV10-3 and TRBJ1-5; D perhaps matches TRBD1 (5 bases). The CDR3 totals 13 residues. V lost 2 bases to trimming and J lost 3 bases, with 5 bases between them. Germline CDR1 reads ENHRY; CDR2 reads SYGVKD. The CDR3 region has the DNA TGTGCCATCAGTGAGGGGGCCAATCAGCCCCAGCATTTT. As protein: CAISEGANQPQHF.

The chain employs TRBV6-5 and TRBJ2-1, with a tentative D call TRBD2 (5 bases). The germline V gene encodes CDR1 MNHEY and CDR2 SVGAGI. Trimming pared 7 bases from V and 7 bases from J, leaving 17 bases between. The CDR3 totals 14 residues. CDR3 sequence reads: CASTYLRSGNEQFF. DNA of the CDR3: TGTGCCAGCACCTACCTTCGCTCGGGGAATGAGCAGTTCTTC.

The V and J genes are TRBV28 and TRBJ2-2; 13 positions agree with TRBD2. V lost 5 bases, J lost 8 bases, and 2 bases stayed unmatched. The CDR3 spans 14 residues. Germline V lookup: CDR1 MDHEN, CDR2 SYDVKM. The CDR3 here is CASSGTSGVGELFF. The CDR3 nucleotides are TGTGCCAGCAGTGGGACTAGCGGGGTTGGGGAGCTGTTTTTT.

This clone was seen once. V is TRBV7-9 and J is TRBJ1-5; D is undetermined. Trimming left V 5 bases short and J 2 bases short, with 7 bases between. Per germline, CDR1 SEHNR and CDR2 FQNEAQ (reference sequence). The CDR3 is made up of 13 amino acids. This CDR3 is CASSREGNQPQHF. CDR3 DNA sequence: TGTGCCAGCAGCCGCGAGGGCAATCAGCCCCAGCATTTT. Using reference TRBV7-9 and TRBJ1-5 for the parts outside the CDR3, the full variable domain is DTGVSQNPRHKITKRGQNVTFRCDPISEHNRLYWYRQTLGQGPEFLTYFQNEAQLEKSRLLSDRFSAERPKGSFSTLEIQRTEQGDSAMYLCASSREGNQPQHFGDGTRLSIL.

J is TRBJ1-2 and V is TRBV7-9; no definite D call. CDR1 SEHNR and CDR2 FQNEAQ come from the germline V gene (reference sequence). V lost 5 bases and J 4 bases, leaving 14 bases between the germline ends. The CDR3 runs to 14 residues. In DNA, the CDR3 is TGTGCCAGCAGCCCCGCCCCCCGACTCTATGGCTACACCTTC. This codes for CASSPAPRLYGYTF. Based on the CDR3 plus reference TRBV7-9 and TRBJ1-2, the full variable domain is DTGVSQNPRHKITKRGQNVTFRCDPISEHNRLYWYRQTLGQGPEFLTYFQNEAQLEKSRLLSDRFSAERPKGSFSTLEIQRTEQGDSAMYLCASSPAPRLYGYTFGSGTRLTVV.

The rearrangement links TRBV11-2 to TRBJ1-4; 8 nucleotides line up with TRBD1. The CDR3 consists of 14 residues. The germline V gene has CDR1 SGHAT and CDR2 FQNNGV. The V gene end was trimmed by 3 bases and the J gene end by 8 bases; junction bases not matched to a gene: 5. The CDR3 loop is CASSFGQGGEKLFF. Here the CDR3 DNA reads TGTGCCAGCAGCTTCGGACAGGGAGGCGAAAAACTGTTTTTT.

This chain connects TRBV10-1 to TRBJ2-1; 7 nucleotides line up with TRBD1. V was clipped by 5 bases and J by 5 bases; unmatched bases: 3. This CDR3 has 13 residues. CDR1 is WNHNN, CDR2 SYGVQD, per germline (reference sequence). CDR3 bases: TGCGCCAGCAGTACGGGACAGAACAATGAGCAGTTCTTC. Amino acid sequence: CASSTGQNNEQFF.

This clone was seen more than once but under ten times. J is TRBJ1-3 and V is TRBV5-6; D remains unclear. The germline gives CDR1 SGHDT, CDR2 YYEEEE. V dropped 4 bases and J dropped 0 bases, with 11 bases sitting between them. This CDR3 region has 15 residues. CDR3 coding DNA: TGTGCCAGCAGCCGTGGACTGTCCTCTGGAAACACCATATATTTT. Its protein product is CASSRGLSSGNTIYF. Based on the CDR3 plus reference TRBV5-6 and TRBJ1-3, the full variable domain is DAGVTQSPTHLIKTRGQQVTLRCSPKSGHDTVSWYQQALGQGPQFIFQYYEEEERQRGNFPDRFSGHQFPNYSSELNVNALLLGDSALYLCASSRGLSSGNTIYFGEGSWLTVV.

The chain recombines TRBV6-6 with TRBJ2-5; D remains ambiguous. The V and J ends lost 6 bases and 3 bases respectively, with 2 bases between them. Germline CDR1 reads MNHNY; CDR2 reads SVGAGI (reference sequence). The CDR3 is 10 amino acids. The DNA for the CDR3 is TGTGCCAGCAGAAAAGAGACCCAGTACTTC. Translated, it gives CASRKETQYF.

The J gene is TRBJ2-7, the V gene TRBV3-1 (or the pseudogene TRBV3-2), with 16 bases identical to TRBD2. The CDR3 consists of 20 residues. Germline trimming cut 3 bases from V and 0 bases from J; bases unmatched to any gene: 11. The germline gives CDR1 LGHDT, CDR2 YNNKEL (reference sequence). CDR3 in amino acids: CASSHAPYGTSGRDSYEQYF. CDR3 sequence (DNA): TGTGCCAGCAGCCATGCCCCTTACGGGACTAGCGGGAGGGACTCCTACGAGCAGTACTTC.

The V and J genes are TRBV19 and TRBJ1-2; D is uncertain. The CDR3 runs 13 residues. The V gene lost 5 bases and the J gene lost 2 bases, with 9 bases spanning the gap. The germline CDR1 and CDR2 sequences are LNHDA and SQIVND (reference sequence). The CDR3 sequence: CASSFAVNYGYTF. The CDR3 DNA follows: TGTGCCAGTAGTTTTGCTGTAAACTATGGCTACACCTTC.

The chain is built from TRBV4-2 and TRBJ2-1; no clear D gene. Germline V CDR1 and CDR2: LGHNA, YNFKEQ. V was shortened by 0 bases and J by 6 bases, with 3 bases between the two germline ends. This CDR3 has 12 amino acids. The CDR3 region has the DNA TGTGCCAGCAGCCAAGAGGTCAATGAGCAGTTCTTC. It encodes CASSQEVNEQFF.

This chain joins TRBV27 and TRBJ2-2; no definite D call. Germline CDR1 MNHEY, CDR2 SMNVEV (reference sequence). Trimming removed 8 bases at V and 6 bases at J, with 13 bases between. The CDR3 is made up of 13 amino acids. CDR3 sequence reads: CASSPNRSGELFF. CDR3 in DNA: TGTGCCAGCTCCCCTAATCGATCCGGGGAGCTGTTTTTT.

V and J are TRBV7-9 and TRBJ2-5, with 8 bases identical to TRBD1. Germline CDR1 is SEHNR and CDR2 is FQNEAQ (reference sequence). The CDR3 contains 15 residues. J was trimmed by 5 bases and V by 3 bases; bases with no gene match: 8. The CDR3 protein is CASSLDTGGRETQYF. For the CDR3, the DNA is TGTGCCAGCAGCTTGGATACAGGGGGGCGGGAGACCCAGTACTTC.

The chain carries TRBV12-3 or TRBV12-4 and TRBJ1-1; unclear D gene. There are 12 residues in the CDR3. V lost 7 bases and J 0 bases, leaving 6 bases between the germline ends. The CDR3 DNA sequence: TGTGCCAGCAATCGCATGAACACTGAAGCTTTCTTT. Translation: CASNRMNTEAFF.

The chain carries TRBV11-2 and TRBJ2-7; 8 bases are shared with TRBD2. Germline V gene lookup returns CDR1 SGHAT and CDR2 FQNNGV. With 7 bases clipped from V and 2 bases from J, the junction kept 16 bases outside the gene matches. The length of the CDR3 is 17 residues. CDR3 in DNA: TGTGCCAGCACACTATCCGGGGGGGCAGGATTGACCTACGAGCAGTACTTC. Encoded protein: CASTLSGGAGLTYEQYF.

The rearrangement links TRBV7-6 to TRBJ1-1; unclear D gene. Per the germline V gene, CDR1 is SGHVS and CDR2 is FNYEAQ. This CDR3 spans 13 amino acids. The V end lost 3 bases, the J end lost 8 bases, and 13 bases lay between the germline ends. The CDR3 bases are TGTGCCAGCAGCTTTCGGGAAGGTCAGGAAGCTTTCTTT. Protein: CASSFREGQEAFF. Combining the CDR3 with reference TRBV7-6 and TRBJ1-1 gives the whole variable domain GAGVSQSPRYKVTKRGQDVALRCDPISGHVSLYWYRQALGQGPEFLTYFNYEAQQDKSGLPNDRFSAERPEGSISTLTIQRTEQRDSAMYRCASSFREGQEAFFGQGTRLTVV.

In this sample, this clone turned up once. The V and J genes are TRBV24-1 and TRBJ2-1; the D is unclear. The germline V and J ends were trimmed by 6 bases and 4 bases, with 9 bases remaining between them. The germline gives CDR1 KGHDR, CDR2 SFDVKD. This CDR3 has 13 residues. The CDR3: CATSLLPYNEQFF. CDR3 bases: TGTGCCACCAGTCTCTTACCTTACAATGAGCAGTTCTTC.

J is TRBJ2-6 and V is TRBV5-1; TRBD2 matches at 11 bases. The V segment lost 4 bases and the J segment 1 base; nucleotides outside the gene matches: 10. The CDR3 has 19 residues. Germline V gives CDR1 SGHRS, CDR2 YFSETQ. Here the CDR3 reads CASSPGLAGEGSGANVLTF. The CDR3 DNA reads as TGCGCCAGCAGCCCCGGACTAGCGGGTGAAGGATCTGGGGCCAACGTCCTGACTTTC.

This chain connects TRBV20-1 to TRBJ2-1, with 8 bases lining up with TRBD2. Germline V gene lookup returns CDR1 DFQATT and CDR2 SNEGSKA (reference sequence). This CDR3 is 11 amino acids long. The trim removed 5 bases at V and 16 bases at J, leaving 10 bases unmatched. As DNA, the CDR3 is TGCAGTGCTCGCAGGGCTAGCGGGTTATTCTTC. It codes for CSARRASGLFF.

As concerns this clone: The sample holds other DNA sequences that translate to the same CDR3. This chain links TRBV7-2 with TRBJ1-5; 7 nucleotides align to TRBD1. Germline CDR1 reads SGHTA; CDR2 reads FQGNSA. Trimming at V came to 3 bases and at J to 2 bases, leaving 1 base not matched to a gene. This CDR3 has 14 residues. CDR3: CASSFTGGNQPQHF. As DNA, the CDR3 is TGTGCCAGCAGCTTTACAGGGGGCAATCAGCCCCAGCATTTT.

The chain uses TRBV27 and TRBJ2-7; D not certain. The CDR3 has 12 amino acids. V was pared by 5 bases and J by 3 bases, with 8 bases between. Per the germline V gene, CDR1 is MNHEY and CDR2 is SMNVEV (reference sequence). The CDR3 here is CASSLSVYEQYF. For the CDR3, the DNA is TGTGCCAGCAGTCTTTCCGTCTACGAGCAGTACTTC.